A selection of T cell receptor beta chains follows, all from one sample in a study of T cell responses to AZD1222 COVID-19 vaccine. The repertoire was sequenced with immunoSEQ multiplex PCR; TCRdb's copy has only in-frame clones and lacks some. The sample consists of just under 90,000 clones, roughly 88% of them appearing once. Source: peripheral blood, taken on day 0 of MenACWY control vaccination. These receptors all stem from an adult in good health. The conserved cysteine and the conserved F or W are not part of the CDR3 here. Fields, in order: V gene, clone size, CDR3 protein. Size is omitted from some rows. Given values are once, few, many or a class for expanded clones.

>TRBV19|.
AAGTTMNTEAF
>TRBV6-5|.
ASSSQVNTEAF
>TRBV23-1|.
ASNRDRTEKLF
>TRBV6-4|.
ASSDPGRGQVGYT
>TRBV6-5|.
ASSNLRDDQPQH
>TRBV18|.
ASSPRSMEGLGPTNEKLF
>TRBV2|.
ASSEASLQGLETQY
>TRBV12-3/TRBV12-4|.
ASREMRNSPLH
>TRBV19|.
ASSMFRGQNTEAF
>TRBV7-2|.
ASSPGSTDTQY
>TRBV9|once
ASSPRSGELF
>TRBV19|.
ASTHRNTDTQY
>TRBV19|.
ASTLSGPSSYNEQF
>TRBV28|once
ASSGQGWSTGELF
>TRBV6-5|.
AARGQGVVSGELF
>TRBV10-3|.
AISDQTSGGLQVPETQY
>TRBV6-1|.
ASSEWAGGTYNEQF
>TRBV5-1|.
ASSLDQDYGYT
>TRBV5-4|.
ASSLSPGQGLDEQF
>TRBV19|.
ASQQGMNTEAF
>TRBV7-7|.
ASSQSPTGGEQY
>TRBV6-5|.
ASSGQGAANYGYT
>TRBV2|.
ASSEAYRPQH
>TRBV18|.
ASSPTPDGLQTQY
>TRBV3-1/TRBV3-2|.
ASSHSEAAQF
>TRBV4-2|.
ASEDSSGELF
>TRBV12-3/TRBV12-4|.
ASTGGFVDTQY
>TRBV7-9|.
ASSPGQTNTEAF
>TRBV7-8|.
ASSLMISPGSTGELF
>TRBV7-2|few
ASSLGRTSPAYEQY